The clone carrying this TCR beta chain was seen ten or more times. Its cognate antigen is unknown. The record originates from a study of molecular identifiers for immune sequencing clone quantification. General observations from the study: Clones above 20 RNA copies contained over 98% of effector molecules and under 1% of naive molecules. Molecules of identical TCR sharing a barcode could underestimate highly expanded clone sizes.

TCRdb itself ran the PCR reads through MiXCR, one entry per CDR3 protein. The sample comprises roughly 630,000 distinct CDR3 sequences, over 25% of which are singletons, and approximately 0.75% rests with the top ten. The CDR3 spans 12 residues. The germline V gene encodes CDR1 SEHNR and CDR2 FQNEAQ (reference sequence). Trimming shortened V by 5 bases and J by 4 bases, and 8 bases separated the two germline ends. This clonotype originated in a human donor in good health. Some libraries in this study had Jurkat cell RNA spiked in. The chain recombines TRBV7-9 with TRBJ1-1; D unclear. Sequencing was performed on naive CD8+ T cells from blood, with Jurkat cell RNA spiked in. The subset is: FACS-sorted CD8+CD4-CCR7+CD45RA+ naive T cells. The CDR3: CASSPPATEAFF. CDR3 DNA: TGTGCCAGCAGCCCCCCAGCCACTGAAGCTTTCTTT.